This T cell receptor (beta chain) is from a study of blood T cell repertoires in COVID-19. The data were produced by immunoSEQ multiplex PCR, yet TCRdb's version contains in-frame clones alone and is incomplete. The sample consists of 200,000 or so clones, 80% to 90% of them appearing once. Germline V CDR1 and CDR2: SGHNT, YYREEE (reference sequence). Unmatched junction bases numbered 8, after V lost 4 bases and J lost 2 bases. The CDR3 has 15 residues. The sequence came from a woman in her 70s with active or convalescent COVID-19. Source material: peripheral blood. V gene TRBV5-4 combines with J gene TRBJ1-2; the match to TRBD1 covers 7 bases. The chain's CDR3 is CASSRERGQNYGYTF. For the CDR3, the DNA is TGTGCCAGCAGCCGTGAGAGGGGACAGAACTATGGCTACACCTTC.